This TCR beta chain originates from a study of CD8 T cells in Susac syndrome. Study information: Among the Susac syndrome patients sequenced, over 5 had active disease and about 8 were in remission.

The RNA, roughly 0.45 to 1 ug, was put through reverse transcription using random hexamers. It was immunoSEQ multiplex PCR that amplified TCR beta CDR3 across 54 Vbeta and 13 Jbeta. One entry per CDR3 protein results from TCRdb running MiXCR on the immunoSEQ multiplex PCR reads. The repertoire holds fewer than 200,000 distinct CDR3 sequences, with 90% to 95% as singletons. The authors sequenced TCR beta from blood CD8+ and CD4+ T cells. This receptor was taken from a human donor with Susac syndrome. The specimen was CD4+ T cells from PBMCs.

CDR3 bases: TGCAGTGCTCCCTCGACAGGGTTTAATTCACCCCTCCACTTT. Amino acid sequence: CSAPSTGFNSPLHF. This chain uses TRBV20-1 with TRBJ1-6; 7 bases fit TRBD1. This CDR3 is 14 amino acids long. The J segment lost 6 bases and the V segment lost 5 bases, leaving 7 bases of the junction unmatched. Germline V gene data show CDR1 as DFQATT and CDR2 as SNEGSKA (reference sequence).